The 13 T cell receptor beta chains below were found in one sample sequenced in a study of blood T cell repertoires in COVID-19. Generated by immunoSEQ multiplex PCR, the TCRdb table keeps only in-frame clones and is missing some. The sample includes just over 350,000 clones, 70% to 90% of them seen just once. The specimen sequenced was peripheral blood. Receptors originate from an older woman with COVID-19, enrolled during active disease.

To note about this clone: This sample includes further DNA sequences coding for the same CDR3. CDR3 amino acids: CASSLGGDTEAFF. CDR3 bases: TGTGCCAGCAGCTTAGGGGGAGACACTGAAGCTTTCTTT. The V gene is TRBV7-8, the J gene TRBJ1-1; D is ambiguous. Trimming cost V 1 base and J 3 bases, with 6 bases left between them. The CDR3 contains 13 residues. Germline values: CDR1 SGHVS, CDR2 FQNEAQ.

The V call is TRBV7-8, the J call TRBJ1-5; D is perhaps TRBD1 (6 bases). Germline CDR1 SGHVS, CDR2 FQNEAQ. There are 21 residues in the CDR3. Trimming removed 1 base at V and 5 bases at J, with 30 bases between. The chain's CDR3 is CASSLEGGFDSRGEEYQPQHF. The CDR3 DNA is TGTGCCAGCAGCTTAGAGGGGGGGTTCGACTCGCGAGGGGAGGAGTATCAGCCCCAGCATTTT.

The CDR3 spells CASSLRGASSYNEQFF. CDR3 DNA: TGTGCCAGCAGCTTACGGGGGGCAAGCTCCTACAATGAGCAGTTCTTC. V usage is TRBV7-8 and J usage is TRBJ2-1, with D possibly being TRBD2 (7 bases). The CDR3 spans 16 residues. V dropped 2 bases and J dropped 0 bases, with 11 bases sitting between them. Germline CDR1 is SGHVS and CDR2 is FQNEAQ.

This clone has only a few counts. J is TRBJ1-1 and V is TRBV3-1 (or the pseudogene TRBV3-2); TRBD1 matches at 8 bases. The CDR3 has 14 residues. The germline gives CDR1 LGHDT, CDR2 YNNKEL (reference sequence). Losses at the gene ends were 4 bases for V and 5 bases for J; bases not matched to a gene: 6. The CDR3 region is CASSPQGAQTEAFF. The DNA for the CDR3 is TGTGCCAGCAGCCCTCAGGGGGCGCAAACTGAAGCTTTCTTT.

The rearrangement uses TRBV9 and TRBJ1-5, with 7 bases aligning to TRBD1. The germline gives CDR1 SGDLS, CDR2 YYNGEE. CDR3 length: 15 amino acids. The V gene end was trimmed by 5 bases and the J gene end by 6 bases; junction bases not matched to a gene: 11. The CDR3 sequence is CASSEGGTVGQPQHF. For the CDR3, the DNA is TGTGCCAGCAGTGAAGGGGGGACAGTCGGTCAGCCCCAGCATTTT.

The CDR3 nucleotides are TGTGCCAGCAGCGGACAGTCAACTAATGAAAAACTGTTTTTT. Translation: CASSGQSTNEKLFF. This chain links TRBV9 with TRBJ1-4, with TRBD1 as a possible D gene (5 bases). V was clipped by 3 bases and J by 0 bases, with 6 bases between them. Germline loops: CDR1 SGDLS, CDR2 YYNGEE. The CDR3 extends over 14 amino acids.

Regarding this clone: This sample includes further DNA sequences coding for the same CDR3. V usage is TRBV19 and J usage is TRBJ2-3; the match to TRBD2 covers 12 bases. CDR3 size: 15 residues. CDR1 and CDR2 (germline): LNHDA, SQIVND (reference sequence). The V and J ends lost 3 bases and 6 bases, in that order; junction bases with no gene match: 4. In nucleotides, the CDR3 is TGTGCCAGTAGTATTCTAGCGGGGGGGCGGGATACGCAGTATTTT. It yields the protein CASSILAGGRDTQYF.

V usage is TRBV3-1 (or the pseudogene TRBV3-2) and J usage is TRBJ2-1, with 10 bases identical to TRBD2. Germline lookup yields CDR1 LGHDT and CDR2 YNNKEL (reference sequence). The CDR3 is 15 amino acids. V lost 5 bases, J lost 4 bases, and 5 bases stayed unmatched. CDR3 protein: CASSLLAGMYNEQFF. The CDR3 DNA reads TGTGCCAGCAGCTTACTAGCGGGGATGTACAATGAGCAGTTCTTC.

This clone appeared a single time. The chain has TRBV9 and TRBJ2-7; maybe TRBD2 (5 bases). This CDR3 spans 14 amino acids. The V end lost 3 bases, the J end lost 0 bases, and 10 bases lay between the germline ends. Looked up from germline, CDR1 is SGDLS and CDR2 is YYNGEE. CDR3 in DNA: TGTGCCAGCAGCGCTAGCCCTTTCTCCTACGAGCAGTACTTC. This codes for CASSASPFSYEQYF.

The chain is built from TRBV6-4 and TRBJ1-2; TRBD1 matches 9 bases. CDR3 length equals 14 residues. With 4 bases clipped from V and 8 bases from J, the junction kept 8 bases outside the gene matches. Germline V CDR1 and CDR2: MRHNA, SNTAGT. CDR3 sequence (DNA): TGTGCCAGCAGTGTTGACAGGGGGATAGGAGGCTACACCTTC. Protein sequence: CASSVDRGIGGYTF.

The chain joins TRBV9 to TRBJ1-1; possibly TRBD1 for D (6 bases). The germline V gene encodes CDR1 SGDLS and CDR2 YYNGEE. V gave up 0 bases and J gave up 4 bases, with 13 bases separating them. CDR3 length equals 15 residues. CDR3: CASSVDAGASTEAFF. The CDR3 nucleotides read TGTGCCAGCAGCGTAGACGCGGGGGCGAGCACTGAAGCTTTCTTT.

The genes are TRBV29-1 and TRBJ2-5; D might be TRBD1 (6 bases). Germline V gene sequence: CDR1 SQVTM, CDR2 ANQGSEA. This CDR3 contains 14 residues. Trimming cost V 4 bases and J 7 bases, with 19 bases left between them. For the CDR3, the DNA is TGCAGCGTTGGGGCAGGGGTGGGGATAGGGACCCAGTACTTC. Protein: CSVGAGVGIGTQYF.

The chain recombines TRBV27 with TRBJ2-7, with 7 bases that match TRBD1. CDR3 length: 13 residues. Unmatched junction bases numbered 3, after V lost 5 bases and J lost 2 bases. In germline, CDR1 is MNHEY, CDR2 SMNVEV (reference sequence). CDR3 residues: CASSLGTAYEQYF. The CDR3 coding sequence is TGTGCCAGCAGTCTAGGGACAGCCTACGAGCAGTACTTC.